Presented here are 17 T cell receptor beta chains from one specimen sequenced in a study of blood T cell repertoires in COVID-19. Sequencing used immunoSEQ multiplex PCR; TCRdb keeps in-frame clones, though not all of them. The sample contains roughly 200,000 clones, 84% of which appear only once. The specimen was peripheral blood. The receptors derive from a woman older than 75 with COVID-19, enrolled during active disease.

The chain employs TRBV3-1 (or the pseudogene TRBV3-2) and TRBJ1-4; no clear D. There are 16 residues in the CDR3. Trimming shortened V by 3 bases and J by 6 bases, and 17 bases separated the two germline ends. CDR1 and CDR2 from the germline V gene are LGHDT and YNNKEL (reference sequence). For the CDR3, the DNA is TGTGCCAGCAGCCAGGCCGGAGGATACCTGGATGAAAAACTGTTTTTT. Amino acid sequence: CASSQAGGYLDEKLFF.

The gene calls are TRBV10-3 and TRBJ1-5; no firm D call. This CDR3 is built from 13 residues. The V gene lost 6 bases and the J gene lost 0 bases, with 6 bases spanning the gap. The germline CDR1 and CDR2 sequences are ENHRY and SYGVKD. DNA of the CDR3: TGTGCCATCAGGCAGGCTAGCAATCAGCCCCAGCATTTT. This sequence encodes CAIRQASNQPQHF.

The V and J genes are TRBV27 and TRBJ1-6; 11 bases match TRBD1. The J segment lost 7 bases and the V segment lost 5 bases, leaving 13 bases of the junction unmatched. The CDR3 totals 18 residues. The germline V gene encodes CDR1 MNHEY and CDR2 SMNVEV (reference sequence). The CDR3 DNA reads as TGTGCCAGCAGTCCGGGACAGGGGGTAGGAGGCTACAATTCACCCCTCCACTTT. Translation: CASSPGQGVGGYNSPLHF.

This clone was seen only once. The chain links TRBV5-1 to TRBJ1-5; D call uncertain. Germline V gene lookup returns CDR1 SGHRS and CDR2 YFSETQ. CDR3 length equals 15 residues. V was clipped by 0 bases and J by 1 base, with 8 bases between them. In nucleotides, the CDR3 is TGCGCCAGCAGCTTGGGGGCATCGAGCAATCAGCCCCAGCATTTT. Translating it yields CASSLGASSNQPQHF.

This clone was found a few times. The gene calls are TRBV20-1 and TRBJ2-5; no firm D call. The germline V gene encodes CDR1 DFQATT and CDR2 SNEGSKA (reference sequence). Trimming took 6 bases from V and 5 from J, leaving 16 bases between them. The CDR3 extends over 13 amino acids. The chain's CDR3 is CSASTMQSETQYF. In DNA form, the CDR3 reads TGCAGTGCCAGTACCATGCAGTCGGAGACCCAGTACTTC.

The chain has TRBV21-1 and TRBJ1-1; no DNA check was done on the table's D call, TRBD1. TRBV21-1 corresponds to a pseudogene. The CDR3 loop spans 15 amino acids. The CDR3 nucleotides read TGTGCCAGCAGCATACCAATGACAGGATTAAAAGAAGCTTTCTTT. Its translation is CASSIPMTGLKEAFF.

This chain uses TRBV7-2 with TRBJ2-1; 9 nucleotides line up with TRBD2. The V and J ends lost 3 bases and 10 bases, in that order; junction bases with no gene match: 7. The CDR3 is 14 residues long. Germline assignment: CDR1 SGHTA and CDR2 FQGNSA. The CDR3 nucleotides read TGTGCCAGCAGCTTCCTAGCGGGATTTGGCGAGCAGTTCTTC. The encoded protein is CASSFLAGFGEQFF.

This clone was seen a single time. The CDR3: CASSQGFGQETQYF. CDR3 DNA sequence: TGTGCCAGCAGCCAAGGGTTCGGCCAAGAGACCCAGTACTTC. The chain has TRBV4-2 and TRBJ2-5; the D is unclear. The CDR3 consists of 14 residues. V was cut by 1 base and J by 1 base, with 7 bases left in between. Germline V lookup: CDR1 LGHNA, CDR2 YNFKEQ.

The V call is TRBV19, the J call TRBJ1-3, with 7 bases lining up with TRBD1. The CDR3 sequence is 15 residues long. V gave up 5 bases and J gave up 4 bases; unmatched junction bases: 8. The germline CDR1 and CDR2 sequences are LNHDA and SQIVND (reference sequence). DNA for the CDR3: TGTGCCAGTAGTGAAAAACAGGGGAAAGGAAACACCATATATTTT. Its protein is CASSEKQGKGNTIYF.

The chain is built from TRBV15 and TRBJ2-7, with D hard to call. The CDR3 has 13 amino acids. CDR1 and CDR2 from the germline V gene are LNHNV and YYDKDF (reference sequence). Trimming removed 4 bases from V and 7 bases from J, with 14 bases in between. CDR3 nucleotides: TGTGCCACCAGCACAGCCCAGACTTGGGAGCAGTACTTC. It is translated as CATSTAQTWEQYF.

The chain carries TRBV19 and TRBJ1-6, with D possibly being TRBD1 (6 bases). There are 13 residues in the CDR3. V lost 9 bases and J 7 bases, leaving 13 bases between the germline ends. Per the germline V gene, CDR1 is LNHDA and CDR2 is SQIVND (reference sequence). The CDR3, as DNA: TGTGCCAGCCGGACAGTCGAGAATTCACCCCTCCACTTT. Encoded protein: CASRTVENSPLHF.

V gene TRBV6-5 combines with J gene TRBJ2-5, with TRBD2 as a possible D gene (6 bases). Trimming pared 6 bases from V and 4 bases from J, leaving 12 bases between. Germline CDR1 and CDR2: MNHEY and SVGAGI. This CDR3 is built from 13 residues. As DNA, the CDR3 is TGTGCCAGCAGGGGACTCCTCCTAGAGACCCAGTACTTC. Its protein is CASRGLLLETQYF.

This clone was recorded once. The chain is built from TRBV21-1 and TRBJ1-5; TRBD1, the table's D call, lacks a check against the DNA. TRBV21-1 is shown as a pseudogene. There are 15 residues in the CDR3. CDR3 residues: CASSGPQGLNQPQHF. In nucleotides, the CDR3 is TGTGCCAGCAGCGGACCACAGGGGCTCAATCAGCCCCAGCATTTT.

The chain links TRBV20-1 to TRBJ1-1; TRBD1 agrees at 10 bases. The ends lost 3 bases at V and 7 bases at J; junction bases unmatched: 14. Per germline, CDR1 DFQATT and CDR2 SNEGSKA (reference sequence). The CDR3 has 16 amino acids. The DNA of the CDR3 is TGCAGTGCTAGTGGGGGAGGTGACAGGGGGCCAGTTGAAGCTTTCTTT. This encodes CSASGGGDRGPVEAFF.

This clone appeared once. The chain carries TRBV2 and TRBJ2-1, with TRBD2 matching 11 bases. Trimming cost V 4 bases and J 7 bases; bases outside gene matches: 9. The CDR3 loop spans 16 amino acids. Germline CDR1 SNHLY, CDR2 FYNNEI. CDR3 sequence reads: CASSAQLAGVSNEQFF. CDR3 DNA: TGTGCCAGCAGTGCCCAACTAGCGGGAGTAAGTAATGAGCAGTTCTTC.

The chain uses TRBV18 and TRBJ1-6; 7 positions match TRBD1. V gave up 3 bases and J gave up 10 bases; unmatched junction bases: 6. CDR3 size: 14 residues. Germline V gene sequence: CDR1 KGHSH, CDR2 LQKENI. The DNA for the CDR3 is TGTGCCAGCTCACCGACAGGGAGCCGGTCACCCCTCCACTTT. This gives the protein CASSPTGSRSPLHF.

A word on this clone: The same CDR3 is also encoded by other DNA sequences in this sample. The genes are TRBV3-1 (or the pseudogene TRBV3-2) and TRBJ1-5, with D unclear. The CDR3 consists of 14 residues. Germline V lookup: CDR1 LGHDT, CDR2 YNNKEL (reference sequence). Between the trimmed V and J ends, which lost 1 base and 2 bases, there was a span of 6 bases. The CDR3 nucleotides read TGTGCCAGCAGCCAAGTCCAGGGCAATCAGCCCCAGCATTTT. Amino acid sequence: CASSQVQGNQPQHF.